Listed here are 29 T cell receptor beta chains from one sample, sequenced in a study of T cell responses to AZD1222 COVID-19 vaccine (dated by TCRdb to the early 2020s). The sample's time point, from its label and the paper: baseline before first vaccination. Library preparation used the immunoSEQ multiplex PCR assay. The source is immuneACCESS, and TCRdb retained only in-frame sequences with V and J called. Part of the clones is not carried over; for the studies checked, unresolved V genes explain less than half of this, and the remainder is unexplained. The sample profile shows about 180,000 clones; approximately 91% of them were found once. In total, the top ten clones hold 1.6% of the sample. The sample consisted of peripheral blood, taken on day 0 of AZD1222 vaccination. Receptors originate from an adult in good health.

This sequence joins TRBV25-1 and TRBJ1-2; unclear D gene. This CDR3 comprises 17 residues. V shed 2 bases and J shed 5 bases, with 21 bases lying between them. Germline lookup yields CDR1 MGHDK and CDR2 SYGVNS. The CDR3 loop reads CASSEPMVGPGGYGYTF. CDR3 nucleotides: TGTGCCAGCAGTGAACCCATGGTAGGCCCGGGCGGTTATGGCTACACCTTC.

This chain uses TRBV5-5 with TRBJ2-2; 8 bases line up with TRBD2. V shed 3 bases and J 6 bases; nucleotides not matched to a gene: 10. Germline V gives CDR1 SGHKS, CDR2 YYEKEE (reference sequence). The CDR3 is made up of 16 amino acids. In DNA, the CDR3 is TGTGCCAGCAGCTCTATTCTAGCGGGTACTTCCGGGGAGCTGTTTTTT. This encodes CASSSILAGTSGELFF.

This rearrangement joins TRBV19 to TRBJ1-2; 7 positions match TRBD1. The CDR3 is 16 amino acids. The ends lost 2 bases at V and 3 bases at J; junction bases unmatched: 9. Germline V gene lookup returns CDR1 LNHDA and CDR2 SQIVND (reference sequence). In nucleotides, the CDR3 is TGTGCCAGTAGTATATTAGGACAGGAAGGAGACTATGGCTACACCTTC. The encoded protein is CASSILGQEGDYGYTF.

The chain carries TRBV11-2 and TRBJ1-2, with D hard to call. The CDR3 has 12 amino acids. The germline V gene has CDR1 SGHAT and CDR2 FQNNGV. V was clipped by 5 bases and J by 3 bases, with 7 bases between them. This CDR3 reads CASSPLDYGYTF. As DNA, the CDR3 is TGTGCCAGCAGCCCTCTTGACTATGGCTACACCTTC.

The sample holds a few counts of this clone. Other DNA sequences within the sample encode an identical CDR3. The rearrangement links TRBV11-2 to TRBJ2-7; 9 bases align to TRBD1. This CDR3 region has 14 residues. Germline assignment: CDR1 SGHAT and CDR2 FQNNGV. J gave up 3 bases and V 5 bases, and 5 bases lay outside the gene matches. CDR3: CASSPGTGSYEQYF. CDR3 DNA: TGTGCCAGCAGCCCAGGGACAGGGAGCTACGAGCAGTACTTC.

The sample holds one count of this clone. V gene TRBV2 combines with J gene TRBJ2-3; D possibly corresponds to TRBD2 (5 bases). This CDR3 spans 16 amino acids. The V gene lost 8 bases and the J gene lost 1 base, with 19 bases spanning the gap. Germline V gene lookup returns CDR1 SNHLY and CDR2 FYNNEI. In nucleotides, the CDR3 is TGTGCCAGCTCCCAGCGCGGACTCAAGGGCACAGATACGCAGTATTTT. Its translation is CASSQRGLKGTDTQYF. The full variable domain, rest sourced from reference TRBV2 and TRBJ2-3, is EPEVTQTPSHQVTQMGQEVILRCVPISNHLYFYWYRQILGQKVEFLVSFYNNEISEKSEIFDDQFSVERPDGSNFTLKIRSTKLEDSAMYFCASSQRGLKGTDTQYFGPGTRLTVL.

This sequence joins TRBV4-1 and TRBJ1-1, with D possibly being TRBD1 (6 bases). Trimming took off 0 bases at V and 5 bases at J, with 16 bases between the two ends. Germline lookup yields CDR1 MGHRA and CDR2 YSYEKL. The CDR3 consists of 16 residues. The CDR3 sequence is CASSQEGAGTKTEAFF. The CDR3 nucleotides read TGCGCCAGCAGCCAAGAAGGGGCAGGGACAAAAACTGAAGCTTTCTTT.

The rearrangement links TRBV3-1 (or the pseudogene TRBV3-2) to TRBJ1-1; 10 bases are a match to TRBD1. This CDR3 is built from 16 residues. The trim removed 2 bases at V and 1 base at J, leaving 4 bases unmatched. Germline V gene lookup returns CDR1 LGHDT and CDR2 YNNKEL (reference sequence). Here the CDR3 DNA reads TGTGCCAGCAGCCAATCCGACAGGGGGCGGAACACTGAAGCTTTCTTT. It translates to CASSQSDRGRNTEAFF.

DNA for the CDR3: TGCGCCAGCAGCTTGACAGGGGGCGATTACGAGCAGTACTTC. It specifies CASSLTGGDYEQYF. The rearrangement uses TRBV5-1 and TRBJ2-7; 9 nucleotides align to TRBD1. The CDR3 loop spans 14 amino acids. J was trimmed by 4 bases and V by 1 base; bases with no gene match: 3. Germline V gives CDR1 SGHRS, CDR2 YFSETQ.

This chain links TRBV6-2 or TRBV6-3 with TRBJ1-1; D possibly corresponds to TRBD1 (5 bases). The CDR3 totals 13 residues. Trimming left V 6 bases short and J 1 base short, with 9 bases between. Germline lookup yields CDR1 MNHEY and CDR2 SVGEGT. The CDR3 sequence is CASSRGGNTEAFF. CDR3 DNA: TGTGCCAGCAGCCGCGGGGGGAACACTGAAGCTTTCTTT.

The chain recombines TRBV30 with TRBJ2-5; 13 positions match TRBD2. Germline values: CDR1 GTSNPN, CDR2 SVGIG (reference sequence). This CDR3 comprises 16 residues. J lost 1 base, V lost 0 bases, and 2 bases had no gene match. CDR3 coding DNA: TGTGCCTGGAGTGTACTAGCGGGAGGGCCCCAAGAGACCCAGTACTTC. Translation gives CAWSVLAGGPQETQYF. Full variable domain (rest looked up from reference TRBV30 and TRBJ2-5): SQTIHQWPATLVQPVGSPLSLECTVEGTSNPNLYWYRQAAGRGLQLLFYSVGIGQISSEVPQNLSASRPQDRQFILSSKKLLLSDSGFYLCAWSVLAGGPQETQYFGPGTRLLVL.

The rearrangement joins TRBV5-4 to TRBJ2-1, with TRBD1 as a possible D gene (6 bases). The CDR3 is made up of 14 amino acids. The germline gives CDR1 SGHNT, CDR2 YYREEE (reference sequence). V was clipped by 4 bases and J by 6 bases, with 14 bases between them. CDR3 bases: TGTGCCAGCAGCCCCGGGACATCTCCCAATGAGCAGTTCTTC. Translation: CASSPGTSPNEQFF.

CDR3 protein: CASSTGGNYGYTF. The CDR3, as DNA: TGTGCCAGCAGTACAGGCGGTAACTATGGCTACACCTTC. The genes are TRBV12-3 or TRBV12-4 and TRBJ1-2; D is possibly TRBD1 (5 bases). The CDR3 length is 13 residues. Between the trimmed V and J ends, which lost 5 bases and 1 base, there was a span of 8 bases.

The rearrangement links TRBV7-2 to TRBJ1-2; TRBD1 agrees at 9 bases. The CDR3 spans 16 residues. Germline loops: CDR1 SGHTA, CDR2 FQGNSA. The V segment lost 4 bases and the J segment 4 bases; nucleotides outside the gene matches: 10. CDR3 sequence: CASSYNVPTGGYGYTF. DNA for the CDR3: TGTGCCAGCAGCTACAATGTCCCGACAGGGGGCTATGGCTACACCTTC. Filled out from reference TRBV7-2 and TRBJ1-2, the complete variable domain reads GAGVSQSPSNKVTEKGKDVELRCDPISGHTALYWYRQSLGQGLEFLIYFQGNSAPDKSGLPSDRFSAERTGGSVSTLTIQRTQQEDSAVYLCASSYNVPTGGYGYTFGSGTRLTVV.

The chain recombines TRBV19 with TRBJ1-3; 8 bases are shared with TRBD1. The ends lost 5 bases at V and 1 base at J; junction bases unmatched: 7. This CDR3 is built from 16 residues. The germline CDR1 and CDR2 sequences are LNHDA and SQIVND (reference sequence). The CDR3 bases are TGTGCCAGTAGTCTCGGACAGGGTCTATCTGGAAACACCATATATTTT. Its protein is CASSLGQGLSGNTIYF.

This CDR3 is CASSDYKGANVLTF. For the CDR3, the DNA is TGTGCCAGCAGTGACTACAAGGGGGCCAACGTCCTGACTTTC. This chain uses TRBV6-4 with TRBJ2-6, with unresolved D. CDR1 is MRHNA and CDR2 is SNTAGT in the germline V gene. This CDR3 contains 14 residues. V gave up 1 base and J gave up 4 bases, with 5 bases separating them.

The V gene is TRBV6-1, the J gene TRBJ1-6; D is unresolved. CDR1 and CDR2 from the germline V gene are MNHNS and SASEGT. This CDR3 spans 16 amino acids. V lost 0 bases, J lost 9 bases, and 15 bases lay in between. The CDR3 sequence: CASSEAGSAGASPLHF. The CDR3 bases are TGTGCCAGCAGTGAAGCGGGTTCAGCGGGAGCTTCACCCCTCCACTTT.

The rearrangement joins TRBV5-1 to TRBJ1-5; TRBD1 agrees at 9 bases. The CDR3 extends over 15 amino acids. Germline V lookup: CDR1 SGHRS, CDR2 YFSETQ. J was trimmed by 8 bases and V by 0 bases; bases with no gene match: 6. DNA of the CDR3: TGCGCCAGCAGCTTGGGGGACAGGGACAGGGAGCCCCAGCATTTT. Its protein is CASSLGDRDREPQHF.

This chain's CDR3 is CASSLDRGRGYTF. The CDR3 coding sequence is TGTGCCAGCAGTTTGGACAGGGGTCGGGGCTACACCTTC. The V gene is TRBV12-3 or TRBV12-4, the J gene TRBJ1-2, with 9 bases fitting TRBD1. J gave up 8 bases and V 3 bases, and 4 bases lay outside the gene matches. The CDR3 is 13 residues long.

This chain uses TRBV30 with TRBJ1-2; the D is unclear. Between the trimmed V and J ends, which lost 0 bases and 0 bases, there was a span of 5 bases. CDR1 GTSNPN and CDR2 SVGIG come from the germline V gene (reference sequence). The CDR3 has 13 residues. The CDR3 region is CAWSVRPNYGYTF. CDR3 in DNA: TGTGCCTGGAGTGTGCGTCCTAACTATGGCTACACCTTC.

This rearrangement joins TRBV27 to TRBJ2-1; D may be TRBD2 (5 bases). The ends were cut back, 3 bases at V and 9 bases at J, with 12 bases in the middle. The CDR3 is 13 amino acids. Germline V gene data show CDR1 as MNHEY and CDR2 as SMNVEV (reference sequence). CDR3 region: CASSFLLDREQFF. CDR3 bases: TGTGCCAGCAGTTTTTTACTAGATCGTGAGCAGTTCTTC.

The chain is built from TRBV5-5 and TRBJ2-7, with TRBD2 as a possible D gene (5 bases). The germline V and J ends were trimmed by 1 base and 4 bases, with 9 bases remaining between them. Germline V lookup: CDR1 SGHKS, CDR2 YYEKEE (reference sequence). The CDR3 consists of 13 residues. The CDR3: CASSLRPGYEQYV. The DNA for the CDR3 is TGTGCCAGCAGCTTGAGACCGGGATACGAGCAGTACGTC.

The V gene is TRBV6-1, the J gene TRBJ2-1; 8 positions agree with TRBD1. Per germline, CDR1 MNHNS and CDR2 SASEGT. V was clipped by 2 bases and J by 9 bases; unmatched bases: 9. The CDR3 has 15 residues. CDR3: CASSERSSGGGEQFF. CDR3 bases: TGTGCCAGCAGTGAAAGGTCGTCAGGGGGCGGTGAGCAGTTCTTC.

The genes are TRBV7-6 and TRBJ1-6; D remains ambiguous. CDR1 and CDR2 from the germline V gene are SGHVS and FNYEAQ. V lost 0 bases and J 9 bases, leaving 12 bases between the germline ends. The CDR3 covers 15 residues. The CDR3 protein is CASSLAPGEGSPLHF. CDR3 DNA: TGTGCCAGCAGCTTAGCGCCCGGGGAAGGTTCACCCCTCCACTTT.

The V gene is TRBV20-1, the J gene TRBJ1-2; D call uncertain. In germline, CDR1 is DFQATT, CDR2 SNEGSKA (reference sequence). V was pared by 5 bases and J by 6 bases, with 7 bases between. The CDR3 spans 10 residues. The CDR3 DNA follows: TGCAGTGCTGGCGTCGATGGCTACACCTTC. Translation gives CSAGVDGYTF.

The chain uses TRBV7-2 and TRBJ2-1, with 10 nucleotides matching TRBD2. The ends lost 5 bases at V and 8 bases at J; junction bases unmatched: 6. The CDR3 extends over 14 amino acids. Per germline, CDR1 SGHTA and CDR2 FQGNSA. The CDR3 DNA reads TGTGCCAGCAGCCCCGGGACTAGCGTCTATGAGCAGTTCTTC. It codes for CASSPGTSVYEQFF.

The rearrangement uses TRBV30 and TRBJ1-1; D call uncertain. The length of the CDR3 is 19 residues. Germline V gene lookup returns CDR1 GTSNPN and CDR2 SVGIG (reference sequence). V was shortened by 4 bases and J by 0 bases, with 27 bases between the two germline ends. The CDR3 loop reads CAWKRPGDFGLGLNTEAFF. The CDR3 DNA is TGTGCCTGGAAAAGGCCAGGCGACTTTGGGTTAGGGTTGAACACTGAAGCTTTCTTT.

This sequence joins TRBV27 and TRBJ1-5; D not certain. The CDR3 has 13 amino acids. Germline lookup yields CDR1 MNHEY and CDR2 SMNVEV (reference sequence). V lost 8 bases and J 4 bases, leaving 12 bases between the germline ends. The CDR3: CASRALGNQPQHF. The CDR3 DNA follows: TGTGCCAGCCGTGCCTTAGGAAATCAGCCCCAGCATTTT.

The chain recombines TRBV6-6 with TRBJ2-5, with D perhaps TRBD2 (6 bases). This CDR3 region has 14 residues. The germline V and J ends were trimmed by 5 bases and 8 bases, with 18 bases remaining between them. CDR1 and CDR2 (germline): MNHNY, SVGAGI (reference sequence). CDR3 residues: CASSTGTQAVTQYF. CDR3 sequence (DNA): TGTGCCAGCAGTACCGGGACTCAAGCTGTAACCCAGTACTTC.